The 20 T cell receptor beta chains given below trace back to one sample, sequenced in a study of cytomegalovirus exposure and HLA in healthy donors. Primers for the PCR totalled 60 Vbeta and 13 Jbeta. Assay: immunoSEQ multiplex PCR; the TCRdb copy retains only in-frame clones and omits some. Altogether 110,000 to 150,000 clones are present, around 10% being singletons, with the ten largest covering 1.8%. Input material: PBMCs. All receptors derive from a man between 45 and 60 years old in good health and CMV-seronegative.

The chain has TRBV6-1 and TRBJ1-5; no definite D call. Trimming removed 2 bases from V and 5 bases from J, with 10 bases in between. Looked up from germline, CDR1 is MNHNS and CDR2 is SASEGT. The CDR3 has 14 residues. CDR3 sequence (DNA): TGTGCCAGCAGTGAAACGATCAGTGATCAGCCCCAGCATTTT. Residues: CASSETISDQPQHF.

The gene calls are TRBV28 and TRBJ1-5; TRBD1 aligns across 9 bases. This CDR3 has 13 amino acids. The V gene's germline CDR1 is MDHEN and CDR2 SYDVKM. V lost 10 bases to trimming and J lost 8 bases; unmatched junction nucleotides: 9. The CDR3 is CAINTGGLEPQHF. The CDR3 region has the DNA TGTGCCATTAATACAGGGGGCTTGGAGCCCCAGCATTTT. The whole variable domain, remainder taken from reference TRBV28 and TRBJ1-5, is DVKVTQSSRYLVKRTGEKVFLECVQDMDHENMFWYRQDPGLGLRLIYFSYDVKMKEKGDIPEGYSVSREKKERFSLILESASTNQTSMYLCAINTGGLEPQHFGDGTRLSIL.

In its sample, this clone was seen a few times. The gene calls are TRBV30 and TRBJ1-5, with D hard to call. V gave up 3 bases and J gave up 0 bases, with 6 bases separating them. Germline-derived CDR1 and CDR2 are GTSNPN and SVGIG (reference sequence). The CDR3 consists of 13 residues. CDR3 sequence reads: CAWRSGSNQPQHF. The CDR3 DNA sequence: TGTGCCTGGAGGTCCGGTAGCAATCAGCCCCAGCATTTT.

The CDR3 DNA sequence: TGTGCCAGCAGCTCCGGGACTAGTCCAACCGGGGAGCTGTTTTTT. Residues: CASSSGTSPTGELFF. V gene TRBV7-3 combines with J gene TRBJ2-2, with 8 positions matching TRBD2. The germline CDR1 and CDR2 sequences are SGHTA and FQGTGA. This CDR3 region has 15 residues. J was trimmed by 5 bases and V by 4 bases; bases with no gene match: 6.

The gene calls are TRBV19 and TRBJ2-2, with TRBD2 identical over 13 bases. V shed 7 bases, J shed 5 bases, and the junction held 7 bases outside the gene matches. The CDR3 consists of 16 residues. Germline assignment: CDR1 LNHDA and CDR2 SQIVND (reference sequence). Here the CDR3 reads CASIKTSGRSTGELFF. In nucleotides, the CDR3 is TGTGCCAGTATCAAGACTAGCGGGAGGAGTACCGGGGAGCTGTTTTTT.

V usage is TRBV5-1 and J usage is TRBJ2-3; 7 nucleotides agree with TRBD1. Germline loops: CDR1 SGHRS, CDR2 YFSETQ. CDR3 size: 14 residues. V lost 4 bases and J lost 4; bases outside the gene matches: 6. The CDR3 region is CASSPGQEADTQYF. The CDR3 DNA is TGCGCCAGCAGCCCTGGACAGGAAGCAGATACGCAGTATTTT.

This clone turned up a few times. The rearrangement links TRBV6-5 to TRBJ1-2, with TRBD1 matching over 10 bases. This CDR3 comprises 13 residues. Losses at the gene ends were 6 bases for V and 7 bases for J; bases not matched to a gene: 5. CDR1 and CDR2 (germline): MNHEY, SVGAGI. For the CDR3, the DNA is TGTGCCAGCAGCTCCGGGACAGGGGTTGGCTACACCTTC. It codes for CASSSGTGVGYTF.

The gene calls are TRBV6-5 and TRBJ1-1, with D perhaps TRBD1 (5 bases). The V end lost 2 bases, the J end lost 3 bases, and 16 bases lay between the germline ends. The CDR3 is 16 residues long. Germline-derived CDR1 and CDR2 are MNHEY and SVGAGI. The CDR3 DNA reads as TGTGCCAGCAGTTACAGTATGTGGGGCGGGGACACTGAAGCTTTCTTT. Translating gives CASSYSMWGGDTEAFF.

CDR3 sequence: CASSLGTDYYYEQYF. CDR3 nucleotide sequence: TGCGCCAGCAGCTTGGGGACAGATTATTATTACGAGCAGTACTTC. The chain uses TRBV5-1 and TRBJ2-7; D may be TRBD1 (6 bases). The CDR3 consists of 15 residues. Germline loops: CDR1 SGHRS, CDR2 YFSETQ. V lost 0 bases and J 4 bases, leaving 14 bases between the germline ends.

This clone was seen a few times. The CDR3 DNA sequence: TGCAGCGTTGAGGGGGCCATGGGCACCGGGGAGCTGTTTTTT. This codes for CSVEGAMGTGELFF. The rearrangement joins TRBV29-1 to TRBJ2-2, with D tentatively TRBD1 (6 bases). Germline V lookup: CDR1 SQVTM, CDR2 ANQGSEA. This CDR3 has 14 amino acids. The V end lost 3 bases, the J end lost 4 bases, and 12 bases lay between the germline ends.

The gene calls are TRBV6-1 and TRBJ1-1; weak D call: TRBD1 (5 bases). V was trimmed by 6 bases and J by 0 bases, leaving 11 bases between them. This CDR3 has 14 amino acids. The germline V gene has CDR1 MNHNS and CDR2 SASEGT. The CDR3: CASSPGTVNTEAFF. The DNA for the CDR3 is TGTGCCAGCAGCCCCGGGACTGTGAACACTGAAGCTTTCTTT.

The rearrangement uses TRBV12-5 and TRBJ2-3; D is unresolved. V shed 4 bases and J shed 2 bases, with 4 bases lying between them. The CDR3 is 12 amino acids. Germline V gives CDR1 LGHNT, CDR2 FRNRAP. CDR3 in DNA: TGTGCTAGTGGTTCCTACACAGATACGCAGTATTTT. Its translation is CASGSYTDTQYF.

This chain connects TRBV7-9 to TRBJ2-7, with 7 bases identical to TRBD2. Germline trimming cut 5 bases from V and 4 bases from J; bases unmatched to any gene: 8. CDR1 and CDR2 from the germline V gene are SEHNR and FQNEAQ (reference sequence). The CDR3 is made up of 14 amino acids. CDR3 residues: CASSQSGAGYEQYF. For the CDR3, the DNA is TGTGCCAGCAGCCAGAGCGGGGCGGGATACGAGCAGTACTTC.

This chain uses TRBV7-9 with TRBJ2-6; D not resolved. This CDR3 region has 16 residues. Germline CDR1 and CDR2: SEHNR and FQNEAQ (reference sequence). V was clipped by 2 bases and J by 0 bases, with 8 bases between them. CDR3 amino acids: CASSLLTLSGANVLTF. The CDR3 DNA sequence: TGTGCCAGCAGCTTATTGACTCTCTCTGGGGCCAACGTCCTGACTTTC. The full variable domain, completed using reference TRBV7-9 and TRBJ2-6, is DTGVSQNPRHKITKRGQNVTFRCDPISEHNRLYWYRQTLGQGPEFLTYFQNEAQLEKSRLLSDRFSAERPKGSFSTLEIQRTEQGDSAMYLCASSLLTLSGANVLTFGAGSRLTVL.

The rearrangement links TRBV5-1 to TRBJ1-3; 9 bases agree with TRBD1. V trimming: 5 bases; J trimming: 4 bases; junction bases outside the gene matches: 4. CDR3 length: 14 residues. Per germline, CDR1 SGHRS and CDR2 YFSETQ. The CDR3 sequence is CASRGQGPGNTIYF. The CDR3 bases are TGCGCCAGCAGGGGACAGGGTCCCGGAAACACCATATATTTT.

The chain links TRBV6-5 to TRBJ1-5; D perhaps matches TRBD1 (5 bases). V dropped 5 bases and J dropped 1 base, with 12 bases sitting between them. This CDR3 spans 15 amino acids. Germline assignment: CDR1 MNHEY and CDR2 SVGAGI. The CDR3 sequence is CASSRRGGSNQPQHF. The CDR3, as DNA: TGTGCCAGCAGTCGCCGGGGGGGGAGCAATCAGCCCCAGCATTTT.

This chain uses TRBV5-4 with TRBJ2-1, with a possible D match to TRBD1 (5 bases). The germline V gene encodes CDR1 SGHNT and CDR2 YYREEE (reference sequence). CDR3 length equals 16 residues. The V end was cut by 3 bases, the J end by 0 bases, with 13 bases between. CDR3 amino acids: CASSSRGLSSYNEQFF. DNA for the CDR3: TGTGCCAGCAGCTCTAGGGGATTGAGCTCCTACAATGAGCAGTTCTTC.

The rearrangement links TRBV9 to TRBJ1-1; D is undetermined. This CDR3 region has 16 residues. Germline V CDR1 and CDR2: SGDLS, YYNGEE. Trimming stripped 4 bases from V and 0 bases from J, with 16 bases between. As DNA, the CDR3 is TGTGCCAGCAGCCCAAGCGGGTCTTTCATGAACACTGAAGCTTTCTTT. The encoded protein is CASSPSGSFMNTEAFF. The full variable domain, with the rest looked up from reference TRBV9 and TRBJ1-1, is DSGVTQTPKHLITATGQRVTLRCSPRSGDLSVYWYQQSLDQGLQFLIQYYNGEERAKGNILERFSAQQFPDLHSELNLSSLELGDSALYFCASSPSGSFMNTEAFFGQGTRLTVV.

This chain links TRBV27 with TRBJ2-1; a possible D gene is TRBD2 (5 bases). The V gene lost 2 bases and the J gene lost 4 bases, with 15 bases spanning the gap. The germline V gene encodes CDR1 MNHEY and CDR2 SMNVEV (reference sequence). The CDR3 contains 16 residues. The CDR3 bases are TGTGCCAGCAGTTTAAGAGTAGTTCGGGATTACAATGAGCAGTTCTTC. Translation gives CASSLRVVRDYNEQFF.

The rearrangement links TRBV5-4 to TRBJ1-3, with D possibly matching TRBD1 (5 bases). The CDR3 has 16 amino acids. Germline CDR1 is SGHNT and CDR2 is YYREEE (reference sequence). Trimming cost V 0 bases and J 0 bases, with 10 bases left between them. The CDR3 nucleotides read TGTGCCAGCAGCTTGGTGCAGGGTGACTCTGGAAACACCATATATTTT. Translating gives CASSLVQGDSGNTIYF.